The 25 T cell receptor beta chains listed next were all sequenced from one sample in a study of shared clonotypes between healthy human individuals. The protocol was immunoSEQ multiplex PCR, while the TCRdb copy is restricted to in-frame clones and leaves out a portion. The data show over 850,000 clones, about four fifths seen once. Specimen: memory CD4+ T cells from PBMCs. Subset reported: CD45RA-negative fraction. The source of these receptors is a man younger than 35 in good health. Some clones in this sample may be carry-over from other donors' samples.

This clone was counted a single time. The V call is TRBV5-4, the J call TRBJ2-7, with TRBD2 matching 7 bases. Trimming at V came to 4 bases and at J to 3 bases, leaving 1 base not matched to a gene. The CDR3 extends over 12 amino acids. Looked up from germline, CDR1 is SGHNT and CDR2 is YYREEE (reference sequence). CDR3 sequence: CASSRDYYEQYF. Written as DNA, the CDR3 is TGTGCCAGCAGCCGGGACTACTACGAGCAGTACTTC.

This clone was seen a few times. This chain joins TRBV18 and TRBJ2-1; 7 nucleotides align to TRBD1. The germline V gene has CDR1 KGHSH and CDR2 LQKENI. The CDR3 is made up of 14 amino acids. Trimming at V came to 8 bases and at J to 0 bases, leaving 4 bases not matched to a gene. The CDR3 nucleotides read TGTGCCAGCCGGGGACAGAGCTCCTACAATGAGCAGTTCTTC. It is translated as CASRGQSSYNEQFF.

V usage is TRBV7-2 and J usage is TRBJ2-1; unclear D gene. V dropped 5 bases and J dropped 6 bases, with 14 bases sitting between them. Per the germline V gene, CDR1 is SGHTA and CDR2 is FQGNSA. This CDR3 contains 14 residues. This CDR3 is CASSLLGRVNEQFF. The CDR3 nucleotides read TGTGCCAGCAGCCTCCTAGGAAGAGTCAATGAGCAGTTCTTC.

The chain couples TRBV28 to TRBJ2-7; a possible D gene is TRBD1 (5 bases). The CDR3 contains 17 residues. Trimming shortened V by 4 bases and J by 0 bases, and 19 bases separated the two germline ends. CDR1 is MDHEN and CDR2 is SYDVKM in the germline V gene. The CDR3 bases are TGTGCCAGCAGTTCACAAGGGGTTGGCAGGAACTCCTACGAGCAGTACTTC. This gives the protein CASSSQGVGRNSYEQYF.

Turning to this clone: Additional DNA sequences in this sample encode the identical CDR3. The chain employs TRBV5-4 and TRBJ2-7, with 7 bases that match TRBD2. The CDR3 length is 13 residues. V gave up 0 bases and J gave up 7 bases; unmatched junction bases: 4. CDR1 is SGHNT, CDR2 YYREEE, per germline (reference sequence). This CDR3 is CASSLARGGEQYF. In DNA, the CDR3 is TGTGCCAGCAGCTTGGCTAGGGGAGGGGAGCAGTACTTC.

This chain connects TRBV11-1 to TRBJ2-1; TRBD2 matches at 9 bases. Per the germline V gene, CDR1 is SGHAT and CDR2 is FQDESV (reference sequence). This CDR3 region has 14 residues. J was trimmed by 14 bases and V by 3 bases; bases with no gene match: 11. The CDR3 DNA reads TGTGCCAGCAGCTTGGGGTTAGCGGGAGAGGGAAAGTTCTTC. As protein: CASSLGLAGEGKFF.

The DNA of the CDR3 is TGTGCCAGAAGCAATGGATTGAGACCAAACAGGAGCTCTGGAAACACCATATATTTT. Amino acid sequence: CARSNGLRPNRSSGNTIYF. V and J are TRBV5-3 and TRBJ1-3; tentatively, D is TRBD1 (5 bases). TRBV5-3 is an ORF; its function is uncertain. Between the trimmed V and J ends, which lost 4 bases and 0 bases, there was a span of 23 bases. The CDR3 extends over 19 amino acids.

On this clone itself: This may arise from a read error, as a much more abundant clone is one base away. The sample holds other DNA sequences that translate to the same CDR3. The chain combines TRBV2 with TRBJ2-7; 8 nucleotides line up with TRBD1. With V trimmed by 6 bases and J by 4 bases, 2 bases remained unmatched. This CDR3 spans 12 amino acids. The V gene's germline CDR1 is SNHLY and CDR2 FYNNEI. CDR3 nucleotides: TGTGCCAGCAGCGGACAGGGTTACGAGCAGTACTTC. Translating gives CASSGQGYEQYF.

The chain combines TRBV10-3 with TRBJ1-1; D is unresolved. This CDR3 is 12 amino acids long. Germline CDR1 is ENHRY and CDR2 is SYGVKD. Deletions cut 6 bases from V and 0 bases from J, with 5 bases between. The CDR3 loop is CAIRQVNTEAFF. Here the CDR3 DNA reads TGTGCCATCAGGCAGGTGAACACTGAAGCTTTCTTT.

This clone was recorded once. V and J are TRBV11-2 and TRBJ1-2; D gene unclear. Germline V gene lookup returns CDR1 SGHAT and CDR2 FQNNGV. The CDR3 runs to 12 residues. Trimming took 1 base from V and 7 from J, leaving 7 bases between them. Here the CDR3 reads CASSLGATGYTF. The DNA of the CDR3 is TGTGCCAGCAGCTTAGGGGCAACTGGCTACACCTTC.

As DNA, the CDR3 is TGTGCCAGCAGCTTGCGATCGCGGGCCGGGGAGCTGTTTTTT. It codes for CASSLRSRAGELFF. The rearrangement uses TRBV5-6 and TRBJ2-2, with D tentatively TRBD2 (5 bases). CDR3 length equals 14 residues. The V gene's germline CDR1 is SGHDT and CDR2 YYEEEE. Deletions cut 1 base from V and 6 bases from J, with 10 bases between.

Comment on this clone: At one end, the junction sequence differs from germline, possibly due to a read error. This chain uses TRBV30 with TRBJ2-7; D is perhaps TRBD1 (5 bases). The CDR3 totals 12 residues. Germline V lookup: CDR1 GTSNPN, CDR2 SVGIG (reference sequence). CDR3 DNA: TGTGCCTGGAGCCCCACAGGCCTAGATACCGTCTTC. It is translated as CAWSPTGLDTVF.

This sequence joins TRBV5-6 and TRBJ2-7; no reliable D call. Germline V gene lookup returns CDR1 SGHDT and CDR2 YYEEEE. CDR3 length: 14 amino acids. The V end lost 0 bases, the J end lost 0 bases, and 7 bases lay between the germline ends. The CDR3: CASSLGQPSYEQYF. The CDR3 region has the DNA TGTGCCAGCAGCTTGGGTCAACCCTCCTACGAGCAGTACTTC.

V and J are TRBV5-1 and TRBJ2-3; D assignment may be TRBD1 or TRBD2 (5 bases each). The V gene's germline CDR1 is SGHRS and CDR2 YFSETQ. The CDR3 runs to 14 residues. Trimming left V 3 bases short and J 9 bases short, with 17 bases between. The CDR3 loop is CASSYSLPGDTQYF. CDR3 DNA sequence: TGCGCCAGCAGCTACAGTCTCCCCGGGGACACGCAGTATTTT.

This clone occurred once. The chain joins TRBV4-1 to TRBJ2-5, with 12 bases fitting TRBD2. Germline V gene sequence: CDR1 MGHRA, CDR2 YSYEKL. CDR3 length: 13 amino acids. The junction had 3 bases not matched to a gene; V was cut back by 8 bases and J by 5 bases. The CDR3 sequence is CASGLAGTETQYF. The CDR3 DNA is TGCGCCAGCGGACTAGCGGGAACGGAGACCCAGTACTTC.

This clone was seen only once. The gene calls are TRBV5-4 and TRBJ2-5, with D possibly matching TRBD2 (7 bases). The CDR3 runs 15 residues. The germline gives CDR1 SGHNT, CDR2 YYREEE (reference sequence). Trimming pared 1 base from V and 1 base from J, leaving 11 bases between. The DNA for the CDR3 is TGTGCCAGCAGCTTGCCGCGGGGGCCCCAAGAGACCCAGTACTTC. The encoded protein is CASSLPRGPQETQYF.

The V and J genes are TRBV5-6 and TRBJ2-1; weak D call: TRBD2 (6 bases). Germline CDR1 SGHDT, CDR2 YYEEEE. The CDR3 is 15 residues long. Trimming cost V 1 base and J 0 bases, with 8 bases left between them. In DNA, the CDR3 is TGTGCCAGCAGCTTGATAGCGGTCTCCTACAATGAGCAGTTCTTC. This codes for CASSLIAVSYNEQFF.

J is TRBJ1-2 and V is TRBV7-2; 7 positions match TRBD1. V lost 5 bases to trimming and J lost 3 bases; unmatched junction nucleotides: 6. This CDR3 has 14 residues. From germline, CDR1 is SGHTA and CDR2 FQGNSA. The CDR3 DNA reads TGTGCCAGCAGCCACCCGGGACAGTACTATGGCTACACCTTC. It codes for CASSHPGQYYGYTF.

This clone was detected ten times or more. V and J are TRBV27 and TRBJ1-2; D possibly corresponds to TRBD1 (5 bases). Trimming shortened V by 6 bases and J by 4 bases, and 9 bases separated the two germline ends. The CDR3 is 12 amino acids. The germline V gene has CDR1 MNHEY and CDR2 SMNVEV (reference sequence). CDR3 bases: TGTGCCAGCAGCGGGGGAAGCTATGGCTACACCTTC. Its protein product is CASSGGSYGYTF.

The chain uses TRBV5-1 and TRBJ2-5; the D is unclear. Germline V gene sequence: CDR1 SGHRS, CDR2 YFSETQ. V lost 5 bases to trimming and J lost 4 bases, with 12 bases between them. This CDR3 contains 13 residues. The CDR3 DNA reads TGCGCCAGCAGGGACCAGACTTTAGAGACCCAGTACTTC. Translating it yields CASRDQTLETQYF. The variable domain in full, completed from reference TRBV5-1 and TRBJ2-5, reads KAGVTQTPRYLIKTRGQQVTLSCSPISGHRSVSWYQQTPGQGLQFLFEYFSETQRNKGNFPGRFSGRQFSNSRSEMNVSTLELGDSALYLCASRDQTLETQYFGPGTRLLVL.

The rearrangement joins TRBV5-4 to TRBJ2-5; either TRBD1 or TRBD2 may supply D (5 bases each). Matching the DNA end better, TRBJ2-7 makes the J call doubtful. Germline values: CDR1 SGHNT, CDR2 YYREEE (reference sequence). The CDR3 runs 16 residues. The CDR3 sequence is CASSLAAGTGRNEQYF. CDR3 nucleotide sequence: TGTGCCAGCAGCTTGGCCGCCGGGACGGGTAGGAACGAGCAGTACTTC.

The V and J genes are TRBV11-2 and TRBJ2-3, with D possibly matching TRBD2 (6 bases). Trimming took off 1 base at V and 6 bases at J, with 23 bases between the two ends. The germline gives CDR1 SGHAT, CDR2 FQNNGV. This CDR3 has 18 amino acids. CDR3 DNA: TGTGCCAGCAGCTTAGTCCCCTCCGACGAGGGGAGGTTTGATACGCAGTATTTT. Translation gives CASSLVPSDEGRFDTQYF.

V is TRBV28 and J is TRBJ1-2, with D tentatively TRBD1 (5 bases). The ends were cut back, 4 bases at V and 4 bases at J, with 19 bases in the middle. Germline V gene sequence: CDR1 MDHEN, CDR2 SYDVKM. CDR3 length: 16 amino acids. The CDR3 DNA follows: TGTGCCAGCAGTTACACCTTTGGGGGACCGTCCTATGGCTACACCTTC. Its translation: CASSYTFGGPSYGYTF.

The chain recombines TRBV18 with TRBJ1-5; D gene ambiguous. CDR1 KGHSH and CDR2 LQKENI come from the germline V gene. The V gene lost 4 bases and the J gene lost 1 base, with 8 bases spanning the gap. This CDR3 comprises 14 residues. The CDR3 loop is CASSLDISNQPQHF. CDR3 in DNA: TGTGCCAGCTCACTTGACATAAGCAATCAGCCCCAGCATTTT. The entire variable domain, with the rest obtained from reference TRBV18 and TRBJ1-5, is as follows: NAGVMQNPRHLVRRRGQEARLRCSPMKGHSHVYWYRQLPEEGLKFMVYLQKENIIDESGMPKERFSAEFPKEGPSILRIQQVVRGDSAAYFCASSLDISNQPQHFGDGTRLSIL.

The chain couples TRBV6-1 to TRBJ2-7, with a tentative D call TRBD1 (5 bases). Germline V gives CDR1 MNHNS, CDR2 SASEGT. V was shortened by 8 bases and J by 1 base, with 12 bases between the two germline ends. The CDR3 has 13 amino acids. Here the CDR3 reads CASSETASYEQYF. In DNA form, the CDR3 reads TGTGCCAGCTCCGAGACAGCGTCCTACGAGCAGTACTTC.